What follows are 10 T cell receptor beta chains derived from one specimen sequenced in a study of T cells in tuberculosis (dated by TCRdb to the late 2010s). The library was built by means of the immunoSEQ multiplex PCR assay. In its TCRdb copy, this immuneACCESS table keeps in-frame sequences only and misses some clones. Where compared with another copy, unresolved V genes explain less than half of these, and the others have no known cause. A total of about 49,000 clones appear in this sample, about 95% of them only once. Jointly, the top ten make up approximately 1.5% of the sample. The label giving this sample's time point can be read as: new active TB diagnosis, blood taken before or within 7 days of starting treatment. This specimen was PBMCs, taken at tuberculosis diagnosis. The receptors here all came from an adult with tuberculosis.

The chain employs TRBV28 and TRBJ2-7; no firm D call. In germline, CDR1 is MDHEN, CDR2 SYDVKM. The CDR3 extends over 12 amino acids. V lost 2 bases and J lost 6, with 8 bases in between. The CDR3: CASSLATSEQYF. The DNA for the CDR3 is TGTGCCAGCAGTTTAGCTACGTCCGAGCAGTACTTC.

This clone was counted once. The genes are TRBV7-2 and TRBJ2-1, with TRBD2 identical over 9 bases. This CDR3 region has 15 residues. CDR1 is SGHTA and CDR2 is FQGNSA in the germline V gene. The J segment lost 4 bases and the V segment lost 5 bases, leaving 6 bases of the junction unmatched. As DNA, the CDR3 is TGTGCCAGCAGCCGTAGCGGGAGCGAATACAATGAGCAGTTCTTC. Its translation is CASSRSGSEYNEQFF.

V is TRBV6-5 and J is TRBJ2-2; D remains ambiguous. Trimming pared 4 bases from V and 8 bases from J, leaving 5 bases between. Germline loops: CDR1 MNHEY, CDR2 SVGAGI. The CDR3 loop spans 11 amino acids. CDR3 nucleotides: TGTGCCAGCAGTTTACTTGGGGAGCTGTTTTTT. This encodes CASSLLGELFF.

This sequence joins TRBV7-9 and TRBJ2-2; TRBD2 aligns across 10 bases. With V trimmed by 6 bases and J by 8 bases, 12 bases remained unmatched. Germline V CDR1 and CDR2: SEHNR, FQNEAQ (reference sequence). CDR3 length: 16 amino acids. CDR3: CASRRLAGSESGELFF. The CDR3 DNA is TGTGCCAGCAGGCGACTAGCGGGTTCGGAATCTGGGGAGCTGTTTTTT.

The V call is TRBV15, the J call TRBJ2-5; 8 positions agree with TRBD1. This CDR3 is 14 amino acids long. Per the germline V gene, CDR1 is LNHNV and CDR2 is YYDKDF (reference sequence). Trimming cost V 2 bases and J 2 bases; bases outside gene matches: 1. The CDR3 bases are TGTGCCACCAGCAGAAACAGGGGGCAAGAGACCCAGTACTTC. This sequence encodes CATSRNRGQETQYF.

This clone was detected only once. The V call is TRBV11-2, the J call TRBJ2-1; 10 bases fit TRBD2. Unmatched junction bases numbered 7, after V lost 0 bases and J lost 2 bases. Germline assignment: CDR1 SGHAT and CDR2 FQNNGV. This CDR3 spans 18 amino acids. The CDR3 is CASSLDGLAGVAYNEQFF. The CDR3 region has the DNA TGTGCCAGCAGCTTAGATGGGCTAGCGGGAGTCGCCTACAATGAGCAGTTCTTC.

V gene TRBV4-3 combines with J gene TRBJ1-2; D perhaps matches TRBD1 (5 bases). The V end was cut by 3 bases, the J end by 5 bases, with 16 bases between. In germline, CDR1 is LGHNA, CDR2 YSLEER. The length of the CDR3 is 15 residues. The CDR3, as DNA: TGCGCCAGCAGCCAGACCAGGGTCGAGGAGTATGGCTACACCTTC. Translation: CASSQTRVEEYGYTF.

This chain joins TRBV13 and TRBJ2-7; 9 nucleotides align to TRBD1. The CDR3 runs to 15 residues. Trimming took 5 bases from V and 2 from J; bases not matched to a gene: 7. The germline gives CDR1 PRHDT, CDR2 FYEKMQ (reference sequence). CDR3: CASSRTGEGAYEQYF. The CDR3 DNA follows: TGTGCCAGCAGCCGGACAGGGGAGGGTGCCTACGAGCAGTACTTC. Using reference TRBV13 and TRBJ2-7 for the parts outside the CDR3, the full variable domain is AAGVIQSPRHLIKEKRETATLKCYPIPRHDTVYWYQQGPGQDPQFLISFYEKMQSDKGSIPDRFSAQQFSDYHSELNMSSLELGDSALYFCASSRTGEGAYEQYFGPGTRLTVT.

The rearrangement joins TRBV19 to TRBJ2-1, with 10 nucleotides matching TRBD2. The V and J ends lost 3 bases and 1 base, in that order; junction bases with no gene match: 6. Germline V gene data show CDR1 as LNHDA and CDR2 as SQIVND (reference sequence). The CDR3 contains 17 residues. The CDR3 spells CASSIQAGGKSYNEQFF. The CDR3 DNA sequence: TGTGCCAGTAGTATTCAAGCGGGAGGGAAATCCTACAATGAGCAGTTCTTC.

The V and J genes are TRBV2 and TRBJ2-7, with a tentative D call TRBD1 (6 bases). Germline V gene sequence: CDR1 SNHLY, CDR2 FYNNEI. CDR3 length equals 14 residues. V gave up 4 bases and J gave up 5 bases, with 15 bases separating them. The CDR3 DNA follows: TGTGCCAGCAGTGTGAACAGGGTGAGAAACGAGCAGTACTTC. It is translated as CASSVNRVRNEQYF.